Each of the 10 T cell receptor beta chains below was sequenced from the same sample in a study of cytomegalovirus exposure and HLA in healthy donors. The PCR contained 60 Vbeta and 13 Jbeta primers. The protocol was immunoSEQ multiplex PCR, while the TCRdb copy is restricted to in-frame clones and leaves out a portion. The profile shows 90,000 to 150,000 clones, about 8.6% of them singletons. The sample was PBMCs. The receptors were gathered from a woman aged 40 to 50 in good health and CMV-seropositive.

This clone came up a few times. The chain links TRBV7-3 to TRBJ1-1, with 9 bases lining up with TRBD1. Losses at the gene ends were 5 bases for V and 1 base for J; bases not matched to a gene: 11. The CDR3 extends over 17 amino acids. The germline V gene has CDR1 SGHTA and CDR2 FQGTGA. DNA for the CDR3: TGTGCCAGCAGCCTCGGACAGGGGATGGGTAAGAACACTGAAGCTTTCTTT. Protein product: CASSLGQGMGKNTEAFF.

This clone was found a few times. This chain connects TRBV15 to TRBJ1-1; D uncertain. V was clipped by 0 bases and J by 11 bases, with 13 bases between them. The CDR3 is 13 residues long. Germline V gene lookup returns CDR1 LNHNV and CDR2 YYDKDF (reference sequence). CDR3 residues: CATSRDRLGGAFF. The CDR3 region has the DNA TGTGCCACCAGCAGAGATAGGTTAGGAGGTGCTTTCTTT.

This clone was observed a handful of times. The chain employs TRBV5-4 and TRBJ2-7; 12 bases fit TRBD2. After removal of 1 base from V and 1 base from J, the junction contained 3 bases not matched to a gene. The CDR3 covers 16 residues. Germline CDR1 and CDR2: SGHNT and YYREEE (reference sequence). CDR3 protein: CASSLILAGGSYEQYF. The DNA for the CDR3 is TGTGCCAGCAGCTTGATTCTAGCGGGGGGGTCCTACGAGCAGTACTTC.

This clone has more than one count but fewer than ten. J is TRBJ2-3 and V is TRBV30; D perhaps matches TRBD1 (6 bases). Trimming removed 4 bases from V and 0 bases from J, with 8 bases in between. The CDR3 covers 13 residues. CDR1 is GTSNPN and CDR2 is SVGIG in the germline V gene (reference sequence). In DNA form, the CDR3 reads TGTGCCTGGACAGGGGACAGCACAGATACGCAGTATTTT. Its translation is CAWTGDSTDTQYF.

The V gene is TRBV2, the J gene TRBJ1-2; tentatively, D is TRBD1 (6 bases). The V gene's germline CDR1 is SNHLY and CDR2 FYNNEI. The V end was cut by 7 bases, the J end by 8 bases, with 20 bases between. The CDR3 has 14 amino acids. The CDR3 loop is CASNYDRTVGGYTF. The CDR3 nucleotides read TGTGCCAGCAACTATGACAGGACGGTCGGGGGCTACACCTTC. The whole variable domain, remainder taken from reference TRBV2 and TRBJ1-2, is EPEVTQTPSHQVTQMGQEVILRCVPISNHLYFYWYRQILGQKVEFLVSFYNNEISEKSEIFDDQFSVERPDGSNFTLKIRSTKLEDSAMYFCASNYDRTVGGYTFGSGTRLTVV.

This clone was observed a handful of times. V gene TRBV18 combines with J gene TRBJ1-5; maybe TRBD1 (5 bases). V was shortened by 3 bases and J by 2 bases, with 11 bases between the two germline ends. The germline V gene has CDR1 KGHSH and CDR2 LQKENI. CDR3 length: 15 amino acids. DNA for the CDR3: TGTGCCAGCTCACCTGCAGGGTACGGCAATCAGCCCCAGCATTTT. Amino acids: CASSPAGYGNQPQHF.

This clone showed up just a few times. The CDR3, as DNA: TGTGCCAGCAGTGAAGTTCGGTTAGCGGGGGGCCACACAGATACGCAGTATTTT. Translation: CASSEVRLAGGHTDTQYF. The genes are TRBV6-1 and TRBJ2-3; 10 bases align to TRBD2. V lost 1 base, J lost 2 bases, and 9 bases stayed unmatched. CDR3 length: 18 residues. Germline V CDR1 and CDR2: MNHNS, SASEGT.

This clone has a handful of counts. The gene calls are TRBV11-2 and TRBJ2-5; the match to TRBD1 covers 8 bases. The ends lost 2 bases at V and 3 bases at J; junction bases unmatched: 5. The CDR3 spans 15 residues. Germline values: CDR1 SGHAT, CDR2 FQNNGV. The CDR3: CASSLRQGRKETQYF. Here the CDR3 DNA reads TGTGCCAGCAGCTTACGACAGGGGAGGAAAGAGACCCAGTACTTC.

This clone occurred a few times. This chain's CDR3 is CASSLSRNYGYTF. The CDR3, as DNA: TGTGCCAGCAGTTTGAGTCGGAACTATGGCTACACCTTC. The chain has TRBV27 and TRBJ1-2, with D hard to call. V gave up 3 bases and J gave up 2 bases, with 7 bases separating them. Germline values: CDR1 MNHEY, CDR2 SMNVEV (reference sequence). The CDR3 contains 13 residues.

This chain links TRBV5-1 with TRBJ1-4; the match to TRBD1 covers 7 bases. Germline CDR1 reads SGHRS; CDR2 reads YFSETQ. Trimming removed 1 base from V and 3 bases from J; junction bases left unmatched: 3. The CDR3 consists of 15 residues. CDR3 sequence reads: CASSLSTGANEKLFF. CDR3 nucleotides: TGCGCCAGCAGCTTGAGTACAGGGGCTAATGAAAAACTGTTTTTT. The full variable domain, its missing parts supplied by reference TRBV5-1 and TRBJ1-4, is KAGVTQTPRYLIKTRGQQVTLSCSPISGHRSVSWYQQTPGQGLQFLFEYFSETQRNKGNFPGRFSGRQFSNSRSEMNVSTLELGDSALYLCASSLSTGANEKLFFGSGTQLSVL.